One sample yielded the 3 T cell receptor beta chains listed below, sequenced in a study of blood T cell repertoires in COVID-19. The protocol was immunoSEQ multiplex PCR, while the TCRdb copy is restricted to in-frame clones and leaves out a portion. The table lists approximately 250,000 clones, approximately 80% of them singletons. The sample consisted of peripheral blood. Receptors originate from a human donor in a cohort sampled during active COVID-19.

This clone showed up just a few times. The chain combines TRBV9 with TRBJ2-7; tentatively, D is TRBD2 (6 bases). The CDR3 runs 14 residues. Germline V gene lookup returns CDR1 SGDLS and CDR2 YYNGEE. The V end was cut by 0 bases, the J end by 0 bases, with 7 bases between. The chain's CDR3 is CASSVGGVSYEQYF. CDR3 nucleotide sequence: TGTGCCAGCAGCGTAGGGGGGGTCTCCTACGAGCAGTACTTC.

The V and J genes are TRBV29-1 and TRBJ2-7; 8 bases agree with TRBD1. CDR1 SQVTM and CDR2 ANQGSEA come from the germline V gene. The ends lost 5 bases at V and 5 bases at J; junction bases unmatched: 5. The CDR3 spans 12 residues. The CDR3 DNA reads as TGCAGCGTTACGCAGGGGGCCCACGAGCAGTACTTC. It specifies CSVTQGAHEQYF.

This chain joins TRBV10-3 and TRBJ2-5; tentative D call: TRBD1 (6 bases). The CDR3 runs to 13 residues. Germline V gene lookup returns CDR1 ENHRY and CDR2 SYGVKD. Trimming took 5 bases from V and 4 from J, leaving 11 bases between them. CDR3 protein: CAISRRRGETQYF. Here the CDR3 DNA reads TGTGCCATCAGTCGCCGCAGGGGAGAGACCCAGTACTTC.